This TCR beta chain was obtained from a study of cytomegalovirus exposure and HLA in healthy donors. General study points: A few chains tied to CMV proved CMV antigen-specific in vitro. The study designated 150 or so TCR beta chains cytomegalovirus-associated.

Concerning this clone itself: Its antigen is unknown.

Primers included in the PCR were 60 Vbeta and 13 Jbeta primers. The protocol was immunoSEQ multiplex PCR, while the TCRdb copy is restricted to in-frame clones and leaves out a portion. In the table there are roughly 200,000 clones, around 77% of which are singletons. This CDR3 is built from 17 residues. CDR1 and CDR2 (germline): SEHNR, FQNEAQ (reference sequence). The ends were cut back, 3 bases at V and 2 bases at J, with 14 bases in the middle. This chain joins TRBV7-9 and TRBJ2-6; weak D call: TRBD2 (5 bases). The source of this sequence is a woman aged 30 to 39 in good health and CMV-seronegative. Material for sequencing was PBMCs. In nucleotides, the CDR3 is TGTGCCAGCAGCTTTCTCCAGCGGTCGGCTGGGGCCAACGTCCTGACTTTC. Its translation: CASSFLQRSAGANVLTF.